Presented here are 13 T cell receptor beta chains from one specimen sequenced in a study of T cells in Graves' hyperthyroidism and ophthalmopathy. RNA transcripts were the template for amplifying TCR beta CDR3 regions. HTBI primers were employed in a first-round RT-PCR of the TCR CDR3. TCRdb passed the multiplex PCR reads through MiXCR, listing each CDR3 protein once. Of tens of thousands of distinct CDR3 sequences in the sample, around 50% were seen once. The sample was blood. The source of these receptors is a woman in her sixties with Graves' ophthalmopathy.

The chain has TRBV6-2 or TRBV6-3 and TRBJ2-2; D call uncertain. Trimming pared 2 bases from V and 2 bases from J, leaving 15 bases between. The CDR3 runs 17 residues. Germline CDR1 and CDR2: MNHEY and SVGEGT. In DNA form, the CDR3 reads TGTGCCAGCAGTTACCCGTACCGGAGAGGTAACACCGGGGAGCTGTTTTTT. Translated, it gives CASSYPYRRGNTGELFF.

The V gene is TRBV10-3, the J gene TRBJ1-2, with a tentative D call TRBD1 (5 bases). V dropped 4 bases and J dropped 4 bases, with 19 bases sitting between them. CDR1 ENHRY and CDR2 SYGVKD come from the germline V gene. The length of the CDR3 is 16 residues. CDR3 sequence (DNA): TGTGCCATCAGTGCGAGTAGCGGGGGGATAGGCTATGGCTACACCTTC. This sequence encodes CAISASSGGIGYGYTF.

J is TRBJ2-7 and V is TRBV19; TRBD1 or TRBD2 may be the D gene (6 bases each). The CDR3 is 14 residues long. Looked up from germline, CDR1 is LNHDA and CDR2 is SQIVND (reference sequence). Trimming left V 4 bases short and J 2 bases short, with 12 bases between. CDR3 sequence (DNA): TGTGCCAGTAGTAGGGGGGACAAAACCTACGAGCAGTACTTC. Amino acids: CASSRGDKTYEQYF.

The chain combines TRBV4-2 with TRBJ1-1; D gene unclear. This CDR3 spans 13 amino acids. CDR1 and CDR2 (germline): LGHNA, YNFKEQ. The germline V and J ends were trimmed by 1 base and 5 bases, with 8 bases remaining between them. CDR3 residues: CASSQVRGTEAFF. CDR3 bases: TGTGCCAGCAGCCAAGTGCGGGGAACTGAAGCTTTCTTT.

This chain's CDR3 is CTGSVGQNYEQYF. The CDR3 bases are TGTACCGGCAGTGTGGGACAAAACTACGAGCAGTACTTC. The V call is TRBV6-5, the J call TRBJ2-7; a weak D match, TRBD1 (6 bases). CDR1 and CDR2 (germline): MNHEY, SVGAGI. The CDR3 is made up of 13 amino acids.

Comments on this clonotype: Likely a read error: the CDR3 ends without its conserved phenylalanine or tryptophan. The DNA is left out, because the CDR3 cannot be placed on it with certainty; the CDR3 is given as TCRdb lists it. The V call is TRBV11-2, the J call TRBJ2-2; the table's D call, TRBD1, was not checked against the DNA. From germline, CDR1 is SGHAT and CDR2 FQNNGV. Counting both end residues, the CDR3 totals 14 amino acids. CDR3 sequence: CASSSRSGAGELIL.

This clonotype was picked up many times. This chain links TRBV7-2 with TRBJ2-5; no definite D call. The CDR3 sequence is 12 residues long. Trimming pared 3 bases from V and 5 bases from J, leaving 7 bases between. Looked up from germline, CDR1 is SGHTA and CDR2 is FQGNSA. CDR3 sequence: CASSFRQETQYF. CDR3 DNA sequence: TGTGCCAGCAGCTTTAGGCAGGAGACCCAGTACTTC.

This clonotype is a singleton in its sample. The V gene is TRBV4-3, the J gene TRBJ1-3; D not resolved. This CDR3 is 14 amino acids long. V was clipped by 0 bases and J by 7 bases, with 10 bases between them. In germline, CDR1 is LGHNA, CDR2 YSLEER. The CDR3 here is CASSQDLLVNTIYF. In DNA, the CDR3 is TGCGCCAGCAGCCAAGATTTGCTAGTGAACACCATATATTTT.

The chain links TRBV7-3 to TRBJ2-2, with unresolved D. Looked up from germline, CDR1 is SGHTA and CDR2 is FQGTGA. V gave up 1 base and J gave up 4 bases, with 10 bases separating them. The CDR3 consists of 15 residues. The CDR3 DNA is TGTGCCAGCAGCTTAAGTAGCAGCTTCACCGGGGAGCTGTTTTTT. It specifies CASSLSSSFTGELFF.

The J gene is TRBJ2-3, the V gene TRBV28; 12 bases match TRBD2. CDR1 is MDHEN and CDR2 is SYDVKM in the germline V gene. Trimming cost V 4 bases and J 3 bases; bases outside gene matches: 11. This CDR3 has 18 residues. The CDR3 region has the DNA TGTGCCAGCAGTTCACGACTAGCGGGAGTTCGTTGGACAGATACGCAGTATTTT. Translated: CASSSRLAGVRWTDTQYF.

The chain couples TRBV10-1 to TRBJ2-5, with 14 nucleotides matching TRBD2. In germline, CDR1 is WNHNN, CDR2 SYGVQD (reference sequence). This CDR3 has 18 amino acids. J gave up 3 bases and V 5 bases, and 11 bases lay outside the gene matches. CDR3 sequence (DNA): TGCGCCAGCAGTCAGGGACTAGCGGGGGAAGGTAGAGAAGAGACCCAGTACTTC. Translating it yields CASSQGLAGEGREETQYF.

This clonotype was recorded at least ten times. J is TRBJ1-1 and V is TRBV30, with D possibly being TRBD1 (5 bases). Germline assignment: CDR1 GTSNPN and CDR2 SVGIG (reference sequence). The CDR3 has 11 amino acids. The ends were cut back, 8 bases at V and 7 bases at J, with 14 bases in the middle. CDR3: CANYLQGEAFF. In nucleotides, the CDR3 is TGTGCCAACTACCTCCAGGGTGAAGCTTTCTTT.

This clonotype was detected ten times or more. The V call is TRBV11-2, the J call TRBJ2-2, with 9 bases fitting TRBD2. CDR1 and CDR2 from the germline V gene are SGHAT and FQNNGV. The CDR3 spans 15 residues. The V gene end was trimmed by 6 bases and the J gene end by 4 bases; junction bases not matched to a gene: 6. The CDR3 region is CASSIGLAFTGELFF. CDR3 coding DNA: TGTGCCAGCAGTATTGGACTAGCGTTCACCGGGGAGCTGTTTTTT.